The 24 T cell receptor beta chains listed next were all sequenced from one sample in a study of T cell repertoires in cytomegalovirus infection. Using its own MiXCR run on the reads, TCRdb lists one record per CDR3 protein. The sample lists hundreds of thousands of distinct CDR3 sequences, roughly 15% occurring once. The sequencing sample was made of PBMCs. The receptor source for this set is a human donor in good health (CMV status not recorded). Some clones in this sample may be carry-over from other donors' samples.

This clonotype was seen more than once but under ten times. The CDR3 sequence: CASSPTAPGTTEAFF. CDR3 coding DNA: TGTGCCAGCTCACCAACTGCCCCCGGGACCACTGAAGCTTTCTTT. The chain couples TRBV18 to TRBJ1-1; D perhaps matches TRBD1 (5 bases). The germline V gene has CDR1 KGHSH and CDR2 LQKENI. Trimming removed 2 bases from V and 4 bases from J, with 14 bases in between. The CDR3 consists of 15 residues.

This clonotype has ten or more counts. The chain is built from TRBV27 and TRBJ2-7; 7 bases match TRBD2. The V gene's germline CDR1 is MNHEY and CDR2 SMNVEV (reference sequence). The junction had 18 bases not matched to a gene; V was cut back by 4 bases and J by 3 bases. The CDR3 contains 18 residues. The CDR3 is CASSSKYQSRLADYEQYF. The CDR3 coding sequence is TGTGCCAGCAGTTCGAAGTACCAGTCTCGGCTAGCGGACTACGAGCAGTACTTC.

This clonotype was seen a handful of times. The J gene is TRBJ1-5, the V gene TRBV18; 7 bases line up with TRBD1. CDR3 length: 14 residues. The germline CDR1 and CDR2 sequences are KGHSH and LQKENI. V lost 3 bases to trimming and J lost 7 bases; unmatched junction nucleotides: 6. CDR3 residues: CASSPEQGLQPQHF. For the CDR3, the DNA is TGTGCCAGCTCACCCGAACAGGGGTTGCAGCCCCAGCATTTT. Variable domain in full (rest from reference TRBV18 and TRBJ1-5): NAGVMQNPRHLVRRRGQEARLRCSPMKGHSHVYWYRQLPEEGLKFMVYLQKENIIDESGMPKERFSAEFPKEGPSILRIQQVVRGDSAAYFCASSPEQGLQPQHFGDGTRLSIL.

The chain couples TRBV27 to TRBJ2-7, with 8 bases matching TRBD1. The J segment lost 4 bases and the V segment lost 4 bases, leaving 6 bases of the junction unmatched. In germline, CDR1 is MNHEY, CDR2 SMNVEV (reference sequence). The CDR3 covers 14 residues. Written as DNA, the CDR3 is TGTGCCAGCAGTTCACAGGGGGGTGTTTACGAGCAGTACTTC. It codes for CASSSQGGVYEQYF.

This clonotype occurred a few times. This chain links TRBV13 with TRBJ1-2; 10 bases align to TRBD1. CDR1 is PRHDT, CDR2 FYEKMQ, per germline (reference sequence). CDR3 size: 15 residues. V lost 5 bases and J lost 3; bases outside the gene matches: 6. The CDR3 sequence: CASSPRTGGDYGYTF. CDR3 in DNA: TGTGCCAGCAGCCCCCGGACAGGGGGGGACTATGGCTACACCTTC.

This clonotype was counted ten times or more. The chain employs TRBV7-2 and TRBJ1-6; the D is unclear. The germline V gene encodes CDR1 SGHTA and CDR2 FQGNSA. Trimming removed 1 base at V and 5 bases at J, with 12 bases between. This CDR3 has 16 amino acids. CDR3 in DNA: TGTGCCAGCAGCTTAGGATTGATGGGCAATAATTCACCCCTCCACTTT. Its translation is CASSLGLMGNNSPLHF.

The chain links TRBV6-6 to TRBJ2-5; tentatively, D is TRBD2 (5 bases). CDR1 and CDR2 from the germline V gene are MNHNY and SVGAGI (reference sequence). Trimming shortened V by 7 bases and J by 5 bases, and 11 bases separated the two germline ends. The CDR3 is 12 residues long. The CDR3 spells CASTGYGETQYF. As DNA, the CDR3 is TGTGCCAGCACGGGGTACGGGGAGACCCAGTACTTC.

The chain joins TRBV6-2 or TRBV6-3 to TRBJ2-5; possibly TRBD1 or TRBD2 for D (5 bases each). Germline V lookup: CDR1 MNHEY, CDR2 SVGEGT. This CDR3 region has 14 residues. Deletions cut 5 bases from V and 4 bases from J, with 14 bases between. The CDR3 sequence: CASSPHGTGETQYF. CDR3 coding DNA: TGTGCCAGCAGTCCCCACGGGACGGGAGAGACCCAGTACTTC.

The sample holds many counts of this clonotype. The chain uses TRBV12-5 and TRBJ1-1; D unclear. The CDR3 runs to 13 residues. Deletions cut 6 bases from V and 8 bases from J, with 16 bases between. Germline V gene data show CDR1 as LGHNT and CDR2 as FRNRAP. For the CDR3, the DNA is TGTGCTAGTGGACTAGAGTCGGGGATAGAAGCTTTCTTT. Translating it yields CASGLESGIEAFF.

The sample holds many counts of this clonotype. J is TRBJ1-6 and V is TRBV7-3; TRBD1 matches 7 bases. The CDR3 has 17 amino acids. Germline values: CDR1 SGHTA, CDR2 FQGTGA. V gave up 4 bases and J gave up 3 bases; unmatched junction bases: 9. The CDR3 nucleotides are TGTGCCAGCAGCTCCGAGACAGGGCCCTGCTATAATTCACCCCTCCACTTT. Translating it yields CASSSETGPCYNSPLHF.

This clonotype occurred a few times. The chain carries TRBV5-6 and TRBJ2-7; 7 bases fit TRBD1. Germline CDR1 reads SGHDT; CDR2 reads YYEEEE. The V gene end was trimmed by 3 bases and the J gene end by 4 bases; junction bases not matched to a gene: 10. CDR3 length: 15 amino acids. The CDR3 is CASSSIQGTLYEQYF. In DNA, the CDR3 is TGTGCCAGCAGCTCGATACAGGGGACACTATACGAGCAGTACTTC.

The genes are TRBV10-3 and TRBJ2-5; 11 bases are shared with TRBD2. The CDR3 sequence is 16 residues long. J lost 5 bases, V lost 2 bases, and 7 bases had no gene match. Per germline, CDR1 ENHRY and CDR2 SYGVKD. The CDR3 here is CAISEQTSGGTETQYF. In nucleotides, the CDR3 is TGTGCCATCAGTGAGCAAACTAGCGGGGGAACGGAGACCCAGTACTTC.

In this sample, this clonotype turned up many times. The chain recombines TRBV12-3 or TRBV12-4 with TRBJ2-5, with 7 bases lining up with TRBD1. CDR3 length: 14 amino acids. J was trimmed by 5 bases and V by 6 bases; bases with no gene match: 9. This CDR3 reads CASSPTGFRETQYF. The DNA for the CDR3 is TGTGCCAGCAGCCCGACAGGGTTTAGGGAGACCCAGTACTTC.

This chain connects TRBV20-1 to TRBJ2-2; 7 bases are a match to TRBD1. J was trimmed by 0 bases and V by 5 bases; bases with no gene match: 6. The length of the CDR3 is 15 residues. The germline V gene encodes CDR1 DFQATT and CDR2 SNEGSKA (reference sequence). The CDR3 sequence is CSAQPGQTNTGELFF. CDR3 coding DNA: TGCAGTGCTCAACCGGGACAGACGAACACCGGGGAGCTGTTTTTT.

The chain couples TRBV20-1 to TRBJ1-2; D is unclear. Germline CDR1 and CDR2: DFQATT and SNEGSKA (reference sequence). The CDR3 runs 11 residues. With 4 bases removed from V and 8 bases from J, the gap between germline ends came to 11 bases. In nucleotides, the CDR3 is TGCAGTGCTAACGTTGCGGGGGGCTACACCTTC. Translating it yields CSANVAGGYTF.

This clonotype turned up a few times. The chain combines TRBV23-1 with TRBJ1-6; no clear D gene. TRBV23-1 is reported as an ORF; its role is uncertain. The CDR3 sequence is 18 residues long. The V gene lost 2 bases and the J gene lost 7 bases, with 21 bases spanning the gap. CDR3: CASSQPAGPPSSNSPLHF. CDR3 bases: TGCGCCAGCAGTCAACCTGCAGGACCACCCTCGTCCAATTCACCCCTCCACTTT.

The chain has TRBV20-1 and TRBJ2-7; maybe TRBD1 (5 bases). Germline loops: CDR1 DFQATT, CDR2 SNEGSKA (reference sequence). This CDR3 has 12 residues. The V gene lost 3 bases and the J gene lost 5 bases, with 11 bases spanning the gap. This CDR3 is CSARDQGHEQYF. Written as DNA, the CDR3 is TGCAGTGCTAGGGACCAGGGCCACGAGCAGTACTTC.

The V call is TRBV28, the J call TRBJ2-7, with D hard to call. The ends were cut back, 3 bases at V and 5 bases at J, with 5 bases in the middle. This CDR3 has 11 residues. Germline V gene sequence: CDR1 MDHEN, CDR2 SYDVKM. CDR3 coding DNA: TGTGCCAGCAGTTTGTCCCACGAGCAGTACTTC. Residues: CASSLSHEQYF.

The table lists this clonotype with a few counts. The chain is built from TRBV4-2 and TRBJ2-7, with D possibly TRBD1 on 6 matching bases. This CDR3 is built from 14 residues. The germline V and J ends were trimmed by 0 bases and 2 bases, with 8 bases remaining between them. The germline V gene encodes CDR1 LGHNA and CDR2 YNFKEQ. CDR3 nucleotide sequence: TGTGCCAGCAGCCAAGATAAGGGGGCCTACGAGCAGTACTTC. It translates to CASSQDKGAYEQYF.

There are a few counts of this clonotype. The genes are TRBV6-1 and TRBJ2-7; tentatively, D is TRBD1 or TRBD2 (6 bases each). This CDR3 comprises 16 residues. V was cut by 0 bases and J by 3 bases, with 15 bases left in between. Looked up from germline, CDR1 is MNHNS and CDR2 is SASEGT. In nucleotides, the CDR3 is TGTGCCAGCAGTGAAGCTATAACAGGGAGGATCTACGAGCAGTACTTC. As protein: CASSEAITGRIYEQYF.

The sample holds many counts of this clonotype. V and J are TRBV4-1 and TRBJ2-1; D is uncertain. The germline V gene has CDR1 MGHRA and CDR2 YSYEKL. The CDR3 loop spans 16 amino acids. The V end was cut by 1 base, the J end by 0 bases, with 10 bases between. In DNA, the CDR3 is TGCGCCAGCAGCCAAGTGAATCTGGTCTCCTACAATGAGCAGTTCTTC. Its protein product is CASSQVNLVSYNEQFF.

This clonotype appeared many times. CDR3: CASSDPGFEQYF. In DNA form, the CDR3 reads TGTGCCAGCAGTGACCCAGGGTTCGAGCAGTACTTC. This chain links TRBV6-1 with TRBJ2-7, with D perhaps TRBD1 (5 bases). The CDR3 is made up of 12 amino acids. Germline V gene sequence: CDR1 MNHNS, CDR2 SASEGT. Between the trimmed V and J ends, which lost 3 bases and 6 bases, there was a span of 9 bases.

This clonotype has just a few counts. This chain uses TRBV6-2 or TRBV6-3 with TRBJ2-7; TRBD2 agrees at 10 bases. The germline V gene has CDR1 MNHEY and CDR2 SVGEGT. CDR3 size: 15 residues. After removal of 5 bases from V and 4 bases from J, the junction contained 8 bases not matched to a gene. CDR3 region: CASSEGLAEKYEQYF. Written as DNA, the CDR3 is TGTGCCAGCAGTGAAGGACTAGCGGAAAAATACGAGCAGTACTTC.

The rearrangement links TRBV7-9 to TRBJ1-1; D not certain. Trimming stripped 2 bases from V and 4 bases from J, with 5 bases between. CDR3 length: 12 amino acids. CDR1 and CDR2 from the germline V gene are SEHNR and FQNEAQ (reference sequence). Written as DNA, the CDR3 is TGTGCCAGCAGCTTACAGCTCACTGAAGCTTTCTTT. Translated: CASSLQLTEAFF.